The 22 T cell receptor beta chains below come from one sample, sequenced in a study of blood T cell repertoires in COVID-19. Profiling relied on immunoSEQ multiplex PCR, and the TCRdb table lists in-frame clones only, not all of them. Of a few hundred thousand clones in the sample, about 90% were seen once. Sequencing was carried out using PBMCs or T cells enriched from blood (not recorded which). All receptors come from a woman younger than 45 who had been exposed to COVID-19.

In regard to this clone: Other DNA sequences in this specimen translate into the identical CDR3. CDR3 residues: CASSLGQSYEQYF. CDR3 nucleotide sequence: TGTGCCAGCAGCCTCGGACAGTCCTACGAGCAGTACTTC. The rearrangement joins TRBV12-3 or TRBV12-4 to TRBJ2-7; possibly TRBD1 for D (6 bases). The CDR3 sequence is 13 residues long. Trimming took off 6 bases at V and 1 base at J, with 10 bases between the two ends.

The CDR3 spells CASSPTGLSEKLFF. The CDR3 coding sequence is TGTGCCAGCAGCCCCACAGGGTTATCTGAAAAACTGTTTTTT. The chain uses TRBV2 and TRBJ1-4, with D perhaps TRBD1 (6 bases). V dropped 6 bases and J dropped 7 bases, with 15 bases sitting between them. The CDR3 sequence is 14 residues long. Per germline, CDR1 SNHLY and CDR2 FYNNEI.

This rearrangement joins TRBV18 to TRBJ2-5; 10 positions agree with TRBD1. V lost 6 bases to trimming and J lost 5 bases; unmatched junction nucleotides: 9. Germline V gene sequence: CDR1 KGHSH, CDR2 LQKENI. The length of the CDR3 is 15 residues. The CDR3, as DNA: TGTGCCAGCTCCCCCCCGGGACAGGGGTCGGAGACCCAGTACTTC. Its protein product is CASSPPGQGSETQYF.

This chain uses TRBV28 with TRBJ1-4; 7 bases agree with TRBD1. The CDR3 has 18 amino acids. Germline V gene lookup returns CDR1 MDHEN and CDR2 SYDVKM. The junction had 8 bases not matched to a gene; V was cut back by 1 base and J by 0 bases. As DNA, the CDR3 is TGTGCCAGCAGTTTATCCACGGACAGGAGTACAACTAATGAAAAACTGTTTTTT. It yields the protein CASSLSTDRSTTNEKLFF.

This clone was observed a single time. The rearrangement joins TRBV5-8 to TRBJ2-1, with 13 bases that match TRBD2. Germline V gives CDR1 SGHTS, CDR2 YDEGEE. CDR3 size: 17 residues. After removal of 4 bases from V and 8 bases from J, the junction contained 12 bases not matched to a gene. CDR3 sequence (DNA): TGTGCCAGCAGCACCAGCCGGACTAGCGGGAGTTTGTATGAGCAGTTCTTC. It translates to CASSTSRTSGSLYEQFF.

The V call is TRBV6-5, the J call TRBJ2-7; 11 positions match TRBD1. CDR1 is MNHEY and CDR2 is SVGAGI in the germline V gene. CDR3 size: 14 residues. V lost 7 bases, J lost 6 bases, and 8 bases stayed unmatched. The CDR3 sequence: CASKKTGTGGEQYF. DNA for the CDR3: TGTGCCAGCAAGAAGACCGGGACAGGGGGCGAGCAGTACTTC.

The genes are TRBV9 and TRBJ2-5; D may be TRBD2 (5 bases). Germline lookup yields CDR1 SGDLS and CDR2 YYNGEE. This CDR3 has 16 amino acids. V was trimmed by 0 bases and J by 5 bases, leaving 17 bases between them. CDR3 sequence (DNA): TGTGCCAGCAGCGTAGATGATTGGAGTCCGGGGGAGACCCAGTACTTC. It is translated as CASSVDDWSPGETQYF. The variable domain in full, completed from reference TRBV9 and TRBJ2-5, reads DSGVTQTPKHLITATGQRVTLRCSPRSGDLSVYWYQQSLDQGLQFLIQYYNGEERAKGNILERFSAQQFPDLHSELNLSSLELGDSALYFCASSVDDWSPGETQYFGPGTRLLVL.

The table lists this clone with a count of one. The chain employs TRBV10-3 and TRBJ1-2; no definite D call. The CDR3 has 16 residues. With 0 bases removed from V and 4 bases from J, the gap between germline ends came to 15 bases. Per germline, CDR1 ENHRY and CDR2 SYGVKD. For the CDR3, the DNA is TGTGCCATCAGTGAGTCGAGGGAGCCCTTTAGCTATGGCTACACCTTC. Amino acid sequence: CAISESREPFSYGYTF.

The CDR3: CASSPRLAPYQETQYF. The CDR3 DNA sequence: TGCGCCAGCAGCCCCCGACTAGCCCCGTACCAAGAGACCCAGTACTTC. The V call is TRBV5-1, the J call TRBJ2-5; 7 bases align to TRBD2. From germline, CDR1 is SGHRS and CDR2 YFSETQ. J gave up 0 bases and V 4 bases, and 9 bases lay outside the gene matches. This CDR3 region has 16 residues.

V is TRBV24-1 and J is TRBJ1-5, with no clear D. With 6 bases removed from V and 3 bases from J, the gap between germline ends came to 14 bases. The CDR3 has 15 residues. Germline V gives CDR1 KGHDR, CDR2 SFDVKD. Written as DNA, the CDR3 is TGTGCCACCAGTCAAGCTCCAACCGCCAATCAGCCCCAGCATTTT. The encoded protein is CATSQAPTANQPQHF.

The chain combines TRBV6-5 with TRBJ1-5, with D possibly being TRBD1 (6 bases). V gave up 6 bases and J gave up 1 base, with 10 bases separating them. Germline V lookup: CDR1 MNHEY, CDR2 SVGAGI. This CDR3 spans 14 amino acids. The CDR3, as DNA: TGTGCCAGCAGGACTACAGGGAGCAATCAGCCCCAGCATTTT. It codes for CASRTTGSNQPQHF.

In regard to this clone: Other DNA sequences within the sample encode an identical CDR3. V is TRBV28 and J is TRBJ2-1; 11 bases are a match to TRBD2. Per the germline V gene, CDR1 is MDHEN and CDR2 is SYDVKM. There are 15 residues in the CDR3. V was pared by 5 bases and J by 5 bases, with 5 bases of the junction left unmatched. The CDR3 nucleotides are TGTGCCAGCAGTCCGCTAGCGGGAGGTAACAATGAGCAGTTCTTC. This codes for CASSPLAGGNNEQFF. The full variable domain, with the rest looked up from reference TRBV28 and TRBJ2-1, is DVKVTQSSRYLVKRTGEKVFLECVQDMDHENMFWYRQDPGLGLRLIYFSYDVKMKEKGDIPEGYSVSREKKERFSLILESASTNQTSMYLCASSPLAGGNNEQFFGPGTRLTVL.

The chain links TRBV28 to TRBJ1-1; D possibly corresponds to TRBD1 (5 bases). The V end lost 3 bases, the J end lost 4 bases, and 12 bases lay between the germline ends. The germline CDR1 and CDR2 sequences are MDHEN and SYDVKM. The CDR3 runs 14 residues. The CDR3 region has the DNA TGTGCCAGCAGTTTGATGACAGCGAGCACTGAAGCTTTCTTT. Amino acid sequence: CASSLMTASTEAFF.

The chain couples TRBV2 to TRBJ2-4; TRBD2 is a possible D gene (7 bases). Germline CDR1 SNHLY, CDR2 FYNNEI. The CDR3 is 18 residues long. The V gene lost 7 bases and the J gene lost 1 base, with 23 bases spanning the gap. The CDR3 loop reads CASTPGPRGGEAKNIQYF. The DNA for the CDR3 is TGTGCCAGCACGCCGGGGCCTAGGGGGGGAGAGGCCAAAAACATTCAGTACTTC.

This chain links TRBV10-2 with TRBJ1-6; no clear D. V shed 3 bases and J shed 0 bases, with 18 bases lying between them. The V gene's germline CDR1 is WSHSY and CDR2 SAAADI. This CDR3 contains 19 residues. Here the CDR3 DNA reads TGCGCCAGCAGTGAATCCGGAAGCGTCTCAAGCTCCTATAATTCACCCCTCCACTTT. Amino acids: CASSESGSVSSSYNSPLHF.

The chain recombines TRBV9 with TRBJ2-5; TRBD2 agrees at 8 bases. J was trimmed by 1 base and V by 2 bases; bases with no gene match: 1. This CDR3 is 14 amino acids long. Germline CDR1 is SGDLS and CDR2 is YYNGEE. CDR3 sequence: CASSVREVQETQYF. The DNA of the CDR3 is TGTGCCAGCAGCGTGCGGGAGGTCCAAGAGACCCAGTACTTC.

The genes are TRBV19 and TRBJ1-5; D gene uncertain. Trimming removed 0 bases at V and 13 bases at J, with 7 bases between. The germline V gene encodes CDR1 LNHDA and CDR2 SQIVND (reference sequence). This CDR3 spans 11 amino acids. CDR3 sequence reads: CASSIEEQQHF. DNA of the CDR3: TGTGCCAGTAGTATAGAGGAACAGCAGCATTTT.

V gene TRBV19 combines with J gene TRBJ1-5, with D tentatively TRBD1 (5 bases). This CDR3 has 15 residues. V was pared by 9 bases and J by 3 bases, with 18 bases between. Germline V gene data show CDR1 as LNHDA and CDR2 as SQIVND (reference sequence). The CDR3 reads CASAPPTAINQPQHF. The CDR3 DNA follows: TGTGCCAGCGCACCCCCGACAGCCATCAATCAGCCCCAGCATTTT.

The chain carries TRBV19 and TRBJ1-2; D call uncertain. Trimming cost V 7 bases and J 4 bases, with 19 bases left between them. The germline CDR1 and CDR2 sequences are LNHDA and SQIVND (reference sequence). This CDR3 has 15 residues. The CDR3 protein is CASTTSWAAGYGYTF. CDR3 in DNA: TGTGCCAGTACTACATCGTGGGCCGCAGGCTATGGCTACACCTTC.

The rearrangement uses TRBV10-2 and TRBJ1-2, with D unresolved. There are 12 residues in the CDR3. Trimming took 4 bases from V and 8 from J, leaving 11 bases between them. CDR1 and CDR2 (germline): WSHSY, SAAADI. The CDR3 DNA reads TGCGCCAGCAGTGGGGCCCAAGGAGGCTACACCTTC. This translates into CASSGAQGGYTF.

This clone was counted a single time. This chain connects TRBV6-6 to TRBJ1-2; D unclear. Trimming took 6 bases from V and 1 from J, leaving 12 bases between them. The germline CDR1 and CDR2 sequences are MNHNY and SVGAGI (reference sequence). This CDR3 contains 14 residues. CDR3 protein: CASRSTGSNYGYTF. The CDR3 region has the DNA TGTGCCAGCAGATCAACCGGTAGTAACTATGGCTACACCTTC.

The CDR3 reads CASRGKRSGTGELFF. The CDR3 nucleotides read TGTGCCAGCAGGGGGAAAAGGAGCGGCACCGGGGAGCTGTTTTTT. V usage is TRBV11-3 and J usage is TRBJ2-2; TRBD2 might be the D (5 bases). CDR3 length: 15 amino acids. V shed 6 bases and J shed 4 bases, with 15 bases lying between them. Germline V lookup: CDR1 SGHNT, CDR2 YENEEA. The complete variable domain, with remaining parts taken from reference TRBV11-3 and TRBJ2-2, reads EAGVVQSPRYKIIEKKQPVAFWCNPISGHNTLYWYLQNLGQGPELLIRYENEEAVDDSQLPKDRFSAERLKGVDSTLKIQPAELGDSAVYLCASRGKRSGTGELFFGEGSRLTVL.